The entry that follows covers one TCR beta chain sequence. This CDR3 has 16 residues. Germline V gene data show CDR1 as LNHNV and CDR2 as YYDKDF (reference sequence). Trimming cost V 0 bases and J 0 bases, with 9 bases left between them. This record comes from a study of blood T cell repertoires in COVID-19. About the research overall: Sample material is recorded as cDNA or gDNA derived from T cells, B-cell-depleted T cells, or PBMCs.

Repertoires were generated with immunoSEQ multiplex PCR, while TCRdb's copy carries only in-frame clones and drops some. This table has just over 95,000 clones, roughly four fifths appearing once. Sequenced input: peripheral blood. The chain combines TRBV15 with TRBJ1-5; D gene uncertain. This clonotype originated in a man in his fifties or sixties with acute or convalescent COVID-19. The CDR3 DNA sequence: TGTGCCACCAGCAGAGATGGTAGTTATAGCAATCAGCCCCAGCATTTT. Residues: CATSRDGSYSNQPQHF.